This T cell receptor beta chain was observed in a study of T cell responses to AZD1222 COVID-19 vaccine. Only in-frame clones appear in the TCRdb table, and some are missing; sequencing was by immunoSEQ multiplex PCR. The table has over 150,000 clones, approximately 90% seen once; the top ten hold 4% to 5.5%. The sample holds one count of this clone. Its antigen is as yet unknown. General study points: Seropositive AZD1222 recipients at baseline numbered only five or six. Targets within unmutated variant regions were reportedly found for nearly half of spike-specific TCRs. Donors, mostly white British, included more females; clonal diversity was possibly underestimated.

Germline CDR1 reads ENHRY; CDR2 reads SYGVKD. V dropped 7 bases and J dropped 5 bases, with 15 bases sitting between them. The CDR3 is made up of 15 amino acids. The source of this sequence is an adult in good health. V and J are TRBV10-3 and TRBJ1-6; TRBD1 might be the D (6 bases). This specimen consisted of peripheral blood, obtained on day 0 of MenACWY control vaccination. This chain's CDR3 is CAIKGEGGNNSPLHF. CDR3 sequence (DNA): TGTGCCATCAAGGGGGAAGGTGGAAATAATTCACCCCTCCACTTT.